This TCR beta chain is from a study of T cell responses to AZD1222 COVID-19 vaccine. General study results and limits: Donors were mostly white British, more females; clonal diversity possibly underestimated. Repertoire sampling happened only post peak T cell response.

Clones were sequenced by immunoSEQ multiplex PCR, and TCRdb holds only the in-frame ones, with some missing. This sample carries roughly 190,000 clones, 90% to 95% of them seen once, and the ten largest clones take roughly 3.5%. Both about-4-week and about-12-week second-dose recipients were combined. Note on this clone: Antigen specificity is unknown.

V was cut by 5 bases and J by 2 bases, with 15 bases left in between. The CDR3 consists of 15 residues. The V gene's germline CDR1 is SGHAT and CDR2 FQNNGV. The receptor was isolated from an adult who received the AZD1222 COVID-19 vaccine. Here the sequenced sample was peripheral blood, taken 28 days after the second AZD1222 dose. The V and J genes are TRBV11-2 and TRBJ1-2; a weak D match, TRBD1 (6 bases). The CDR3 coding sequence is TGTGCCAGCAGCCCGACCGGGACAAAAAACTATGGCTACACCTTC. Amino acids: CASSPTGTKNYGYTF.